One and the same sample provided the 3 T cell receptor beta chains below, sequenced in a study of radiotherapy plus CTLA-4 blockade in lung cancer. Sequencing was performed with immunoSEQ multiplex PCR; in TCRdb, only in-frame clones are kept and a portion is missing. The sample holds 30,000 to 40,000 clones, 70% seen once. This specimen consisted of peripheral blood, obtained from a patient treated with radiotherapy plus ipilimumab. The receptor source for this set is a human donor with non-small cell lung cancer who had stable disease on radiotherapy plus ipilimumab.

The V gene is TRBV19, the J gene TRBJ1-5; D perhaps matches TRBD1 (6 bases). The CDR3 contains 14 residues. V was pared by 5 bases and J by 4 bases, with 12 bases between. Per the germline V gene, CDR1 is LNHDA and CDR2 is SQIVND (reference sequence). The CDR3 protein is CASSYIGGNQPQHF. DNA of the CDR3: TGTGCCAGTAGTTACATAGGGGGGAATCAGCCCCAGCATTTT.

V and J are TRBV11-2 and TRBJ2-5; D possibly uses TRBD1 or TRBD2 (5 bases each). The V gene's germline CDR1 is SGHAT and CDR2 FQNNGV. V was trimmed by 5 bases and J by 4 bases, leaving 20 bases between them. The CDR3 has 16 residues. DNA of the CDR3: TGTGCCAGCAGCCCCCGGGCAGGGCCGAGGGGAGAGACCCAGTACTTC. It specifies CASSPRAGPRGETQYF.

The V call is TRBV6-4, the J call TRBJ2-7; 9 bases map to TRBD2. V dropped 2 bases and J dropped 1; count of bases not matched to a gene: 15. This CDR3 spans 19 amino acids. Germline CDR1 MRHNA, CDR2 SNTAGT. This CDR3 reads CASSDPQGPLAGESYEQYF. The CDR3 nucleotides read TGTGCCAGCAGTGACCCACAGGGCCCACTAGCGGGTGAGTCCTACGAGCAGTACTTC.